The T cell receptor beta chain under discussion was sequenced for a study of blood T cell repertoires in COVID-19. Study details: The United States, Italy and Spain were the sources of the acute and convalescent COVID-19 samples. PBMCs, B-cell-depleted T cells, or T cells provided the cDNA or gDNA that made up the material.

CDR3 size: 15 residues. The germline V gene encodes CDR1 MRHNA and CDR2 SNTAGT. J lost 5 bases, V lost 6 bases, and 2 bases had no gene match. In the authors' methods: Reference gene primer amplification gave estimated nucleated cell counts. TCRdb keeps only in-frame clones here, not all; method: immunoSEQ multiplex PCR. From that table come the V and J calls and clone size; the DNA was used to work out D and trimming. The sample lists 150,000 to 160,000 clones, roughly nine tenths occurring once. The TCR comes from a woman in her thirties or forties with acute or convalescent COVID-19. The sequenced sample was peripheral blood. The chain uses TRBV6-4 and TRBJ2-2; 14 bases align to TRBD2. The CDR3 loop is CASRGTSGSTGELFF. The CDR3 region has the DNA TGTGCCAGCAGGGGGACTAGCGGGAGTACCGGGGAGCTGTTTTTT.